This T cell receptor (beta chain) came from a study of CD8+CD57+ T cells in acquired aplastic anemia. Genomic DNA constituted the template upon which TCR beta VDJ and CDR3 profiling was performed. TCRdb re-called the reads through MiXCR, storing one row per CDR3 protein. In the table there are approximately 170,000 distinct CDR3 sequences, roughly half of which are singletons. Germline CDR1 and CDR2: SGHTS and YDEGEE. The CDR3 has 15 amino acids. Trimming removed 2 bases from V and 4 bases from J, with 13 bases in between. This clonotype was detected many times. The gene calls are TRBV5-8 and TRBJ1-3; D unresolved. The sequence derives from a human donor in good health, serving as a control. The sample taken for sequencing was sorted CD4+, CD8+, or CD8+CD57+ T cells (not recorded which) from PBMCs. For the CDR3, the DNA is TGTGCCAGCAGCTTAGATTCATCTCCCGGAAACACCATATATTTT. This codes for CASSLDSSPGNTIYF.